This T cell receptor beta chain came from a study of T cell responses to AZD1222 COVID-19 vaccine. Study results and caveats: Repertoires were sampled only after the peak T cell response. With two AZD1222 doses given, Spike-specific TCR breadth and depth both rose. Females made up more of the donors, who were largely white British, and clonal diversity may have come out too low. Baseline antibody screening turned up just a handful of seropositive AZD1222 recipients.

A remark on this clone: Antigen specificity is unknown.

Trimming left V 5 bases short and J 2 bases short, with 17 bases between. Germline V lookup: CDR1 SGHRS, CDR2 YFSETQ. The CDR3 contains 15 residues. Method: immunoSEQ multiplex PCR; TCRdb's copy keeps in-frame clones and lacks some. The sample carries tens of thousands of clones, around 80% recorded once. The source was peripheral blood, collected 28 days after the second AZD1222 dose. The sequence was collected from an adult who received the AZD1222 COVID-19 vaccine. The rearrangement links TRBV5-1 to TRBJ2-7; the D is unclear. The CDR3 DNA reads TGCGCCAGCAGTCCGGGCCCTGAACGCGCCTACGAGCAGTACTTC. Translating gives CASSPGPERAYEQYF.